This is a list of T cell receptor beta chains from one sample in a study of CD8 T cells in Susac syndrome. TCRdb redid the calling of the immunoSEQ multiplex PCR reads with MiXCR, one entry per CDR3 protein. This sample has some 180,000 distinct CDR3 sequences, with around 94% found just once. Sequencing used CD4+ T cells from PBMCs. The origin of the receptors is a human donor with Susac syndrome. Both conserved end residues are part of each CDR3. A D gene is named only where the DNA matches it firmly. Some rows mark clone size as missing; the rest say once, few, many or name a class of expanded clone.

V	D	size	J	CDR3	DNA
TRBV7-7	NA	NA	TRBJ1-5	CASSVTMGQPQHF	TGTGCCAGCAGCGTCACAATGGGGCAGCCCCAGCATTTT
TRBV27	NA	once	TRBJ2-7	CASTVWWGWDEQYF	TGTGCCAGCACCGTGTGGTGGGGATGGGACGAGCAGTACTTC
TRBV7-7	TRBD2	NA	TRBJ2-5	CASSLGSQRGPQETQYF	TGTGCTAGCAGCTTAGGTAGCCAGCGGGGGCCGCAAGAGACCCAGTACTTC
TRBV2	NA	NA	TRBJ2-7	CASTLHEQYF	TGTGCCAGCACGCTGCACGAGCAGTACTTC
TRBV19	NA	NA	TRBJ1-1	CASLGPVNTEAFF	TGTGCCAGTCTGGGGCCCGTGAACACTGAAGCTTTCTTT
TRBV4-3	NA	NA	TRBJ1-1	CASSQESGVTEAFF	TGCGCCAGCAGCCAAGAATCCGGAGTCACTGAAGCTTTCTTT
TRBV19	NA	NA	TRBJ1-5	CASSIDRDLNQPQHF	TGTGCCAGTAGTATAGACAGGGATCTCAATCAGCCCCAGCATTTT
TRBV29-1	NA	few	TRBJ2-7	CSVEDRGRLDEQYF	TGCAGCGTTGAAGATCGAGGGAGGCTCGACGAGCAGTACTTC
TRBV24-1	NA	NA	TRBJ2-1	CATSPPDSYNEQFF	TGTGCCACCAGTCCGCCGGACTCTTACAATGAGCAGTTCTTC
TRBV9	NA	NA	TRBJ2-5	CASSPSDSLGTQYF	TGTGCCAGCAGCCCTTCGGACAGCCTCGGGACCCAGTACTTC
TRBV6-1	NA	NA	TRBJ1-2	CASSEVTRGGYTF	TGTGCCAGCAGTGAAGTAACCAGAGGTGGCTACACCTTC
TRBV6-1	NA	NA	TRBJ1-2	CASSESGGYTF	TGTGCCAGCAGTGAATCAGGTGGCTACACCTTC
TRBV7-2	NA	NA	TRBJ1-3	CASSLRAGGNSGNTIYF	TGTGCCAGCAGCTTAAGGGCGGGGGGTAACTCTGGAAACACCATATATTTT
TRBV15	NA	NA	TRBJ2-1	CATSRDRISYNEQFF	TGTGCCACCAGCAGAGATAGGATATCCTACAATGAGCAGTTCTTC
TRBV7-2	TRBD2	NA	TRBJ2-2	CASSLAGGRAGELFF	TGTGCCAGCAGCTTAGCAGGCGGGAGGGCCGGGGAGCTGTTTTTT
TRBV29-1	NA	few	TRBJ2-1	CSLEQGGTYNEQFF	TGCAGCTTGGAACAGGGAGGGACCTACAATGAGCAGTTCTTC
TRBV19	NA	NA	TRBJ2-2	CASSGSLSTGELFF	TGTGCCAGTAGCGGGAGTTTAAGCACCGGGGAGCTGTTTTTT
TRBV4-3	NA	NA	TRBJ2-2	CASSQDPLVNGELFF	TGCGCCAGCAGCCAAGACCCTCTAGTAAACGGGGAGCTGTTTTTT
TRBV20-1	NA	NA	TRBJ1-5	CSARDRPWTGARQPQHF	TGCAGTGCTAGAGATAGGCCCTGGACGGGGGCTCGCCAGCCCCAGCATTTT
TRBV7-2	NA	NA	TRBJ2-7	CASSLGLSPYEQYF	TGTGCCAGCAGCTTAGGCCTATCCCCCTACGAGCAGTACTTC
TRBV20-1	NA	NA	TRBJ1-2	CSADHTLGGYTF	TGCAGTGCTGATCATACCTTGGGCGGCTACACCTTC
TRBV19	NA	NA	TRBJ1-4	CASAGTLNEKLFF	TGTGCCAGTGCCGGGACACTAAATGAAAAACTGTTTTTT
TRBV5-1	TRBD1	few	TRBJ2-5	CASRPLTGGSTETQYF	TGCGCCAGCAGGCCGTTGACAGGGGGCTCTACGGAGACCCAGTACTTC
TRBV5-1	TRBD2	NA	TRBJ2-5	CASSLDRLAQETQYF	TGCGCCAGCAGCTTGGATCGACTAGCGCAAGAGACCCAGTACTTC
TRBV5-4	NA	NA	TRBJ2-3	CASSLIGTDTQYF	TGTGCCAGCAGCCTCATAGGGACAGATACGCAGTATTTT
TRBV5-1	TRBD1	NA	TRBJ1-1	CASSPGTTRGTEAFF	TGCGCCAGCAGCCCCGGGACAACCAGGGGGACTGAAGCTTTCTTT
TRBV20-1	NA	NA	TRBJ2-1	CSATTSFSYNEQFF	TGCAGTGCCACGACTAGTTTCTCCTACAATGAGCAGTTCTTC
TRBV14	TRBD1	NA	TRBJ2-1	CASSPSAGTGSMGEQFF	TGTGCCAGCAGCCCCAGCGCCGGGACAGGGAGTATGGGTGAGCAGTTCTTC
TRBV4-3	NA	NA	TRBJ1-5	CASSQDFDGTAIWPQHF	TGCGCCAGCAGCCAAGATTTTGATGGGACGGCGATTTGGCCCCAGCATTTT
TRBV6-5	TRBD2	few	TRBJ2-1	CASRSAGDYNEQFF	TGTGCTAGCAGGTCAGCGGGAGACTACAATGAGCAGTTCTTC
TRBV6-5	NA	NA	TRBJ1-1	CASSYLQGLNTEAFF	TGTGCCAGCAGCTACCTACAGGGATTGAACACTGAAGCTTTCTTT
TRBV7-2	TRBD2	NA	TRBJ2-5	CASSQGLAPGTQYF	TGTGCCAGCAGCCAGGGACTAGCGCCTGGGACCCAGTACTTC
TRBV29-1	NA	NA	TRBJ2-1	CSVCLLGVHRFNEQFF	TGCAGCGTTTGTCTCTTGGGGGTTCACCGATTCAATGAGCAGTTCTTC
TRBV20-1	TRBD2	NA	TRBJ2-7	CSALLQTSGRTYEQYF	TGCAGTGCCCTCCTCCAAACTAGCGGGAGGACCTACGAGCAGTACTTC
TRBV4-1	NA	NA	TRBJ2-5	CASSQPDSQGTQYF	TGCGCCAGCAGCCAACCCGACAGTCAGGGGACCCAGTACTTC
TRBV20-1	TRBD2	NA	TRBJ2-5	CSARSSGRPGGETQYF	TGCAGTGCTAGAAGTAGCGGGAGGCCCGGGGGCGAGACCCAGTACTTC
TRBV10-3	TRBD1	NA	TRBJ1-1	CAISPGTGDKSRDAFF	TGTGCCATCAGTCCCGGGACAGGGGATAAGAGTCGTGATGCTTTCTTT
TRBV12-3/TRBV12-4	NA	NA	TRBJ2-2	CASSLEAIVGELFF	TGTGCCAGCAGTTTAGAGGCCATCGTCGGGGAGCTGTTTTTT
TRBV20-1	NA	NA	TRBJ1-6	CSARVSSNSPLHF	TGCAGTGCTAGAGTGTCTTCAAATTCACCCCTCCACTTT
TRBV2	NA	NA	TRBJ2-3	CASSLHRDLSTDTQYF	TGTGCCAGCAGTCTCCACAGGGACCTGAGCACAGATACGCAGTATTTT
TRBV28	NA	NA	TRBJ1-3	CASSGGIWSSGNTIYF	TGTGCCAGCAGCGGTGGGATATGGAGCTCTGGAAACACCATATATTTT
TRBV2	TRBD2	NA	TRBJ2-1	CASSESSGRGNEQFF	TGTGCCAGCAGTGAGTCTAGCGGGAGGGGTAATGAGCAGTTCTTC
TRBV24-1	TRBD1	NA	TRBJ1-2	CATSPSGLGQGADYGYTF	TGTGCCACCAGTCCGTCTGGCCTGGGACAGGGGGCCGACTATGGCTACACCTTC
TRBV5-1	NA	NA	TRBJ1-1	CASSPGPSSTEAFF	TGCGCCAGCAGCCCGGGCCCCTCGAGTACTGAAGCTTTCTTT
TRBV6-5	NA	once	TRBJ1-2	CASSDNNYGYTF	TGTGCCAGCAGCGACAATAACTATGGCTACACCTTC
TRBV15	NA	NA	TRBJ1-5	CATSRDWSNQPQHF	TGTGCCACCAGCAGAGATTGGTCAAATCAGCCCCAGCATTTT
TRBV5-1	TRBD2	NA	TRBJ2-5	CASSSGLGGGTQYF	TGCGCCAGCAGCTCGGGACTAGGCGGGGGGACCCAGTACTTC
TRBV7-2	NA	NA	TRBJ2-3	CASSLAGPYTDTQYF	TGTGCCAGCAGCTTAGCCGGACCCTACACAGATACGCAGTATTTT
TRBV4-3	NA	NA	TRBJ2-1	CASSQDRRTGVYNEQFF	TGCGCCAGCAGCCAAGATCGTCGGACTGGGGTTTACAATGAGCAGTTCTTC
TRBV10-3	TRBD1	NA	TRBJ1-1	CAISGTSRTGSVREAFF	TGTGCCATCAGTGGAACGTCTCGGACAGGGTCCGTAAGAGAAGCTTTCTTT
TRBV20-1	NA	NA	TRBJ2-7	CSARKGNEFSEQYF	TGCAGTGCTAGAAAAGGGAACGAATTCTCCGAGCAGTACTTC
TRBV20-1	TRBD1	NA	TRBJ2-7	CSASGDRVYEQYF	TGCAGTGCTAGTGGGGACAGGGTCTACGAGCAGTACTTC
TRBV3-1	TRBD2	once	TRBJ2-1	CASSQASSGRSYNEQFF	TGTGCCAGCAGCCAAGCCTCTAGCGGGAGGTCCTACAATGAGCAGTTCTTC
TRBV6-5	TRBD1	NA	TRBJ1-5	CASSPRQGHQPQHF	TGTGCCAGCAGTCCACGACAGGGACACCAGCCCCAGCATTTT